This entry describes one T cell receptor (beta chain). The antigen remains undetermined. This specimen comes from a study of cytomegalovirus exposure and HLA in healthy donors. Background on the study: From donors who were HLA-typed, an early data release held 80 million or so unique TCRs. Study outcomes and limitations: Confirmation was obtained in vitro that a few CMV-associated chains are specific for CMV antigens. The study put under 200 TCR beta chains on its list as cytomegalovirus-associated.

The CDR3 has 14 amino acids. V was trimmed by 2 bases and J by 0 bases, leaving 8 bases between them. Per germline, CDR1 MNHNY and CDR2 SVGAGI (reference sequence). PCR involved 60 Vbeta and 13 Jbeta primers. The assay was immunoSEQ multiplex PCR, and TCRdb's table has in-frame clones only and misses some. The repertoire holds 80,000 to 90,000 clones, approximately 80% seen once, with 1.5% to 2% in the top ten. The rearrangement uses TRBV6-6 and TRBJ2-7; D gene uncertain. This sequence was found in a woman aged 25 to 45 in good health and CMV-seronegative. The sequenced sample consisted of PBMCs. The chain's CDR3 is CASSYPESSYEQYF. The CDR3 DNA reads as TGTGCCAGCAGTTACCCGGAGAGCTCCTACGAGCAGTACTTC.